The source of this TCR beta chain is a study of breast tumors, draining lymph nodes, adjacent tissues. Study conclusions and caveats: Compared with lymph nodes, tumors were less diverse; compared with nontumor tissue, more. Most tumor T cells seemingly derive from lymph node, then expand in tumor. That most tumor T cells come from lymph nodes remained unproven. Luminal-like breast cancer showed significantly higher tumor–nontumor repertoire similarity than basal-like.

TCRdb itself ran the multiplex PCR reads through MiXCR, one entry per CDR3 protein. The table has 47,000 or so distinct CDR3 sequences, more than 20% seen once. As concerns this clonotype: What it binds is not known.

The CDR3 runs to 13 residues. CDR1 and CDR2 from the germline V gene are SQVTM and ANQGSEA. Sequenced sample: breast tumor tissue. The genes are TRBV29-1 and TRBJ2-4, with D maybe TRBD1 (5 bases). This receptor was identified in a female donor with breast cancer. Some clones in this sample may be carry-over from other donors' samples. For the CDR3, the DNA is TGCAGTTTATGCAGGGTAACCAAAAACATTCAGTACTTC. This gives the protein CSLCRVTKNIQYF.